These 2 T cell receptor beta chains share one sample of origin, sequenced in a study of blood T cell repertoires in COVID-19. The table came from immunoSEQ multiplex PCR; TCRdb's copy has only in-frame clones and leaves some out. The sample gives about 180,000 clones, around 89% of which show up once; about 4% is in the top ten. Sequenced material: peripheral blood. These receptors all come from a woman in her twenties or thirties with acute or convalescent COVID-19.

The chain links TRBV7-8 to TRBJ1-3; D is unresolved. Germline loops: CDR1 SGHVS, CDR2 FQNEAQ. V lost 6 bases and J 3 bases, leaving 9 bases between the germline ends. The CDR3 has 13 residues. In DNA form, the CDR3 reads TGTGCCAGCAGTCCGTCGGGTGGAAACACCATATATTTT. Amino acids: CASSPSGGNTIYF. Supplemented by reference TRBV7-8 and TRBJ1-3, the full variable domain reads GAGVSQSPRYKVAKRGQDVALRCDPISGHVSLFWYQQALGQGPEFLTYFQNEAQLDKSGLPSDRFFAERPEGSVSTLKIQRTQQEDSAVYLCASSPSGGNTIYFGEGSWLTVV.

The V call is TRBV25-1, the J call TRBJ1-2; D possibly corresponds to TRBD1 (5 bases). The CDR3 has 14 residues. V was trimmed by 1 base and J by 3 bases, leaving 9 bases between them. Germline CDR1 MGHDK, CDR2 SYGVNS. This CDR3 is CASSEFWGDYGYTF. The CDR3 DNA follows: TGTGCCAGCAGTGAATTTTGGGGGGACTATGGCTACACCTTC.